This T cell receptor (beta chain) was sequenced in a study of T cell changes during pregnancy in multiple sclerosis. Clones were sequenced by immunoSEQ multiplex PCR, and TCRdb holds only the in-frame ones, with some missing. The sample lists tens of thousands of clones, almost 95% seen once, with less than 4% in the top ten. This clone was found once. The CDR3 has 15 amino acids. Per germline, CDR1 MNHEY and CDR2 SMNVEV (reference sequence). The V segment lost 5 bases and the J segment 2 bases; nucleotides outside the gene matches: 5. This TCR came from a female donor in good health, enrolled as a control in a pregnancy study. The specimen was CD8+ T cells from peripheral blood mononuclear cells, collected in the third trimester of pregnancy. V gene TRBV27 combines with J gene TRBJ1-2, with 10 bases aligning to TRBD1. The CDR3 DNA follows: TGTGCCAGCAGTGTCGACAGGGGGCGGAACTATGGCTACACCTTC. Protein product: CASSVDRGRNYGYTF.